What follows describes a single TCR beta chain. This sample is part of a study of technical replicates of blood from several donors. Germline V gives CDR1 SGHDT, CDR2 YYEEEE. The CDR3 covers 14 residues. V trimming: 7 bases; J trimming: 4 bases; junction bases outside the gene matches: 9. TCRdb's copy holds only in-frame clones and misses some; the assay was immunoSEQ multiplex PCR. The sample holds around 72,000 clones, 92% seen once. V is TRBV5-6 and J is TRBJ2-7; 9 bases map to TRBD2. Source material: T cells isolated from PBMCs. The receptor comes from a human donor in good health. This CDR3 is CASGRLAEDYEQYF. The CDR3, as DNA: TGTGCCAGCGGCAGACTAGCGGAGGATTACGAGCAGTACTTC.